The T cell receptor (beta chain) described here comes from a study of T cells in Graves' hyperthyroidism and ophthalmopathy. V lost 4 bases, J lost 9 bases, and 10 bases lay in between. Germline V gene data show CDR1 as KGHSY and CDR2 as FQNENV. CDR3 size: 12 residues. Template material for amplifying TCR beta CDR3 regions consisted of RNA transcripts. The primer set for the first-round RT-PCR of the TCR CDR3 was HTBI. TCRdb analysed the multiplex PCR reads with MiXCR anew, one entry per CDR3 protein. The sample records approximately 430,000 distinct CDR3 sequences, 15% to 18% being singletons. Patients counted as stable if ophthalmopathy did not develop within 18 months. Patients showing uncontrolled infection, other autoimmune disease, pregnancy or lactation were ineligible. Thyroid ultrasound, orbital computed tomography, clinical symptoms, and serum thyroxine and TRAb underpinned diagnoses. Fresh peripheral blood, around 10 ml, yielded the PBMCs.

The V gene is TRBV16, the J gene TRBJ2-1, with a weak D call TRBD2 (6 bases). This receptor was taken from a woman between 18 and 30 years old with Graves' hyperthyroidism. Sequencing used blood. CDR3 sequence reads: CASSPGTFEQFF. The CDR3 nucleotides read TGTGCCAGCAGCCCAGGGACTTTTGAGCAGTTCTTC. Full variable domain (rest looked up from reference TRBV16 and TRBJ2-1): GEEVAQTPKHLVRGEGQKAKLYCAPIKGHSYVFWYQQVLKNEFKFLISFQNENVFDETGMPKERFSAKCLPNSPCSLEIQATKLEDSAVYFCASSPGTFEQFFGPGTRLTVL.